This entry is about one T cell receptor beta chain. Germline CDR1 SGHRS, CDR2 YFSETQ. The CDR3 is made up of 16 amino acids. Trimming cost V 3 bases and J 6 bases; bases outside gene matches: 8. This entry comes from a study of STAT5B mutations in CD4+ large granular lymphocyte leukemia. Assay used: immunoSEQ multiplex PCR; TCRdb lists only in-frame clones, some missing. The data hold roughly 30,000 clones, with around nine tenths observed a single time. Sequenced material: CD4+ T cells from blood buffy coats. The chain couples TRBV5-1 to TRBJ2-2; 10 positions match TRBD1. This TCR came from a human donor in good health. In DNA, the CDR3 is TGCGCCAGCAGCTACTCCGGGACAGGGGTCGCCGGGGAGCTGTTTTTT. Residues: CASSYSGTGVAGELFF.